The 3 T cell receptor beta chains listed next were all sequenced from one sample in a study of naive and memory T cell subsets. An equimolar mix of two oligonucleotides served as the beta constant-region primer for TRBC1 and TRBC2. Nested alpha and beta constant-region primers with the SP2 primer drove four PCR rounds on ligated cDNA. MiXCR, run by TCRdb on the UMI-ligation and nested PCR reads, gives a single entry per CDR3 protein. The table includes more than 120,000 distinct CDR3 sequences, more than 15% detected once. General study points: Possibly reflecting memory cells re-expressing CD45RA, a few larger clonotypes occurred in naive repertoires, especially CD8.

The antigens these receptors bind are not known. The specimen sequenced was naive CD8+ T cells from blood. The receptors here all came from a human donor in good health.

V and J are TRBV3-1 and TRBJ2-3; the match to TRBD2 covers 10 bases. V lost 4 bases to trimming and J lost 0 bases; unmatched junction nucleotides: 10. The CDR3 totals 18 residues. The germline V gene encodes CDR1 LGHDT and CDR2 YNNKEL (reference sequence). In DNA form, the CDR3 reads TGTGCCAGCAGCCGTAGGACTAGCGGCTTGGGAAGCACAGATACGCAGTATTTT. It is translated as CASSRRTSGLGSTDTQYF.

This rearrangement joins TRBV28 to TRBJ2-1; TRBD2 matches at 11 bases. The CDR3 totals 16 residues. Trimming cost V 5 bases and J 7 bases; bases outside gene matches: 10. Germline V gives CDR1 MDHEN, CDR2 SYDVKM. The DNA for the CDR3 is TGTGCCAGCAGTCTCATAGCGGGAGGGCCGGATAATGAGCAGTTCTTC. This encodes CASSLIAGGPDNEQFF.

The chain recombines TRBV7-9 with TRBJ1-5; maybe TRBD1 (5 bases). With 5 bases removed from V and 6 bases from J, the gap between germline ends came to 17 bases. Germline lookup yields CDR1 SEHNR and CDR2 FQNEAQ (reference sequence). The CDR3 consists of 15 residues. In DNA, the CDR3 is TGTGCCAGCAGCCTGGATTGGGGGGGGGGTCAGCCCCAGCATTTT. Amino acids: CASSLDWGGGQPQHF.